The clone carrying this TCR beta chain was observed at least ten times. With iRepertoire HTBI primers and Arm-PCR of CDR3 regions, TCR beta libraries were built. Each CDR3 protein gets one entry after TCRdb re-called the multiplex PCR reads with MiXCR. The sample comprises 450,000 to 500,000 distinct CDR3 sequences, 15% to 20% of which are singletons, and over 9% rests with the top ten. V dropped 5 bases and J dropped 0 bases, with 12 bases sitting between them. The CDR3 is 15 residues long. Time point reported: newly diagnosed GD, antithyroid drugs for less than 3 months. PBMC-extracted RNA yielded the TCR library. The data originate from a study of regulatory T cells in long-lasting Graves disease. This same sample was also taken into another study, of T cells in Graves' hyperthyroidism and ophthalmopathy. That publication notes: Newly diagnosed patients aged 18 to 65 had hyperthyroidism of under 2 months' duration. Used for diagnoses were clinical symptoms, serum thyroxine and TRAb, thyroid ultrasound and orbital computed tomography. HTBI primers were used for first-round RT-PCR of the TCR CDR3.

Material: peripheral blood mononuclear cells (PBMCs), obtained at new diagnosis, from a patient treated with antithyroid drugs. This rearrangement joins TRBV12-3 or TRBV12-4 to TRBJ2-3, with a possible D match to TRBD1 (5 bases). The TCR was taken from a man aged 40-50 years with Graves disease. CDR3 sequence reads: CASSQRGYSTDTQYF. DNA of the CDR3: TGTGCCAGCAGTCAAAGGGGATATAGCACAGATACGCAGTATTTT.